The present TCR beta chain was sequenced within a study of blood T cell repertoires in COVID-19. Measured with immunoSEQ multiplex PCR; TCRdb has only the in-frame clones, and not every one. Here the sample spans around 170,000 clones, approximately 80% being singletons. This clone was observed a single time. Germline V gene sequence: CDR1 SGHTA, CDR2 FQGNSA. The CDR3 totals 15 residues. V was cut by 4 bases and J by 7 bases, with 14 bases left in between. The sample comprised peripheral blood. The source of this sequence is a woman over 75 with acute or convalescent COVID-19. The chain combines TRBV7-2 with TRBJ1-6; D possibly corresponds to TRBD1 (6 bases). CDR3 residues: CASSSRQAANSPLHF. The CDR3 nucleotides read TGTGCCAGCAGCTCCAGACAGGCAGCCAATTCACCCCTCCACTTT.